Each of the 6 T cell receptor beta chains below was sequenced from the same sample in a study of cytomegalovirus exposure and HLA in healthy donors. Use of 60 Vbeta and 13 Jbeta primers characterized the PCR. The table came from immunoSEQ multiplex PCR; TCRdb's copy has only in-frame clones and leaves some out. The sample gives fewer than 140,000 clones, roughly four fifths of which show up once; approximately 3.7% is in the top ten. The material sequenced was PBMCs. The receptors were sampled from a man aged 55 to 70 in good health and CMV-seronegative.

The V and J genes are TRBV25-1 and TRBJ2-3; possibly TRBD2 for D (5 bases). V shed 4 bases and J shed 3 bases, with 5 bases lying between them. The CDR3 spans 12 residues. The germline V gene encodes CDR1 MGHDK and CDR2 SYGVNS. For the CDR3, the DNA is TGTGCCAGCAGTGGGGAGACAGATACGCAGTATTTT. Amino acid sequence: CASSGETDTQYF.

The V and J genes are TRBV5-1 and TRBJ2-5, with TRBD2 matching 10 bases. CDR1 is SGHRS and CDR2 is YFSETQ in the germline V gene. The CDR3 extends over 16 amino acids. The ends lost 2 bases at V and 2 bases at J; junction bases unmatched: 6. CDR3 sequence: CASSLGPSGGQETQYF. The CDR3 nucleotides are TGCGCCAGCAGCTTAGGCCCTAGCGGGGGTCAAGAGACCCAGTACTTC. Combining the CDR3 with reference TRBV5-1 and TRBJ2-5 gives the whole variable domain KAGVTQTPRYLIKTRGQQVTLSCSPISGHRSVSWYQQTPGQGLQFLFEYFSETQRNKGNFPGRFSGRQFSNSRSEMNVSTLELGDSALYLCASSLGPSGGQETQYFGPGTRLLVL.

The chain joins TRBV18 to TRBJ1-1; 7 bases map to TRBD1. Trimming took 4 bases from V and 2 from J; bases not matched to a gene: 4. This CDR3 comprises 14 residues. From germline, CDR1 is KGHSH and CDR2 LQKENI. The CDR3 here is CASSRGQSNTEAFF. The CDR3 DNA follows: TGTGCCAGCTCACGGGGACAGTCCAACACTGAAGCTTTCTTT.

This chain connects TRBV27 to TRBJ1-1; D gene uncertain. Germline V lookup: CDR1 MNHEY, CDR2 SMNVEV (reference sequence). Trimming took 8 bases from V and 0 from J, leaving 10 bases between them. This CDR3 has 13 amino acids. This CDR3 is CASSTGMNTEAFF. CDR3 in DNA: TGTGCCAGCTCTACGGGGATGAACACTGAAGCTTTCTTT.

CDR3 bases: TGTGCCAGTACTGGACTTAGCAATCAGCCCCAGCATTTT. It codes for CASTGLSNQPQHF. The chain carries TRBV19 and TRBJ1-5; D call uncertain. Germline CDR1 and CDR2: LNHDA and SQIVND (reference sequence). The CDR3 has 13 amino acids. V was pared by 7 bases and J by 0 bases, with 7 bases between. Full variable domain (remainder filled in from reference TRBV19 and TRBJ1-5): DGGITQSPKYLFRKEGQNVTLSCEQNLNHDAMYWYRQDPGQGLRLIYYSQIVNDFQKGDIAEGYSVSREKKESFPLTVTSAQKNPTAFYLCASTGLSNQPQHFGDGTRLSIL.

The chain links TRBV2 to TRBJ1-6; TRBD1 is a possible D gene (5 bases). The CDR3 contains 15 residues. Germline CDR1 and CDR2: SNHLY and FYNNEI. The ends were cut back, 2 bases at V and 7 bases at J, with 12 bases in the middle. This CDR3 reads CASSESGTSNSPLHF. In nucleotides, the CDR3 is TGTGCCAGCAGTGAAAGCGGGACCTCAAATTCACCCCTCCACTTT. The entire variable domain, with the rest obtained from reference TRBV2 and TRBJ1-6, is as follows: EPEVTQTPSHQVTQMGQEVILRCVPISNHLYFYWYRQILGQKVEFLVSFYNNEISEKSEIFDDQFSVERPDGSNFTLKIRSTKLEDSAMYFCASSESGTSNSPLHFGNGTRLTVT.